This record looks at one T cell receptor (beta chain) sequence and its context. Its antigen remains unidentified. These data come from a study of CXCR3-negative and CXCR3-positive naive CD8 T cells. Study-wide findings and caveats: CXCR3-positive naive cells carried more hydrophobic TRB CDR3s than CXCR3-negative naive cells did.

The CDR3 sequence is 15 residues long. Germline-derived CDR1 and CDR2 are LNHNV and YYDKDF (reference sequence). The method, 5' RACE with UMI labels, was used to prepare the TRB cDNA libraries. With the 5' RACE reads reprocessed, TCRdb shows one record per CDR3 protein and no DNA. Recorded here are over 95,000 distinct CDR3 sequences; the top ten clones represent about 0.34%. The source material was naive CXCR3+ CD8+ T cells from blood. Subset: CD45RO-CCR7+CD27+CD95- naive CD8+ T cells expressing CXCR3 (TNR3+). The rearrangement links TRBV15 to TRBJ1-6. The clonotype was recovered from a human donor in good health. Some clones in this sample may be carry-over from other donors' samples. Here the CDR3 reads CATSREREGNSPLHF.